The 29 T cell receptor beta chains in this list originate from one sample, sequenced in a study of T-cell reconstitution after alpha-beta-depleted transplantation in children. Using unique molecular identifiers, the investigators prepared the TCRbeta library. TCRdb analysed the PCR reads with MiXCR anew, one entry per CDR3 protein. The table includes about 1,000,000 distinct CDR3 sequences, roughly 31% detected once. The specimen was PBMCs, mostly from graft donor cells, collected 360 days after TCRalphabeta/CD19-depleted stem cell transplant. These TCRs come from a boy in the first two years of life who had a stem cell transplant for SCID, so the T cells may come from the graft donor.

In its sample, this clonotype was seen many times. V usage is TRBV11-2 and J usage is TRBJ2-4; D might be TRBD2 (6 bases). This CDR3 region has 16 residues. Trimming took 5 bases from V and 3 from J, leaving 17 bases between them. Germline lookup yields CDR1 SGHAT and CDR2 FQNNGV. The chain's CDR3 is CASSPDWGVGKNIQYF. DNA of the CDR3: TGTGCCAGCAGCCCCGACTGGGGGGTAGGCAAAAACATTCAGTACTTC.

The chain employs TRBV4-1 and TRBJ1-5; TRBD1 aligns across 10 bases. The CDR3 consists of 18 residues. Germline CDR1 reads MGHRA; CDR2 reads YSYEKL. Losses at the gene ends were 1 base for V and 4 bases for J; bases not matched to a gene: 10. CDR3 coding DNA: TGCGCCAGCAGCCAAGTTTTCCGACAGGGGGCGACGAATCAGCCCCAGCATTTT. Residues: CASSQVFRQGATNQPQHF.

The rearrangement links TRBV29-1 to TRBJ2-7; D gene ambiguous. This CDR3 is built from 11 residues. Between the trimmed V and J ends, which lost 4 bases and 3 bases, there was a span of 7 bases. Germline-derived CDR1 and CDR2 are SQVTM and ANQGSEA. CDR3 DNA: TGCAGCGTTGGGCACGGCTACGAGCAGTACTTC. Its translation is CSVGHGYEQYF.

The chain is built from TRBV15 and TRBJ2-5; 10 bases line up with TRBD1. This CDR3 comprises 16 residues. From germline, CDR1 is LNHNV and CDR2 YYDKDF (reference sequence). With V trimmed by 0 bases and J by 3 bases, 4 bases remained unmatched. DNA of the CDR3: TGTGCCACCAGCAGAGATCCCGGGACAGGGGAAGAGACCCAGTACTTC. It is translated as CATSRDPGTGEETQYF.

The chain recombines TRBV18 with TRBJ2-7; D possibly uses TRBD1 or TRBD2 (6 bases each). The CDR3 length is 15 residues. V was pared by 3 bases and J by 5 bases, with 17 bases between. In germline, CDR1 is KGHSH, CDR2 LQKENI. Here the CDR3 DNA reads TGTGCCAGCTCACCCCGTTGGGGGGCGTCCCACGAGCAGTACTTC. The encoded protein is CASSPRWGASHEQYF.

The chain uses TRBV6-2 or TRBV6-3 and TRBJ2-5; D is possibly TRBD1 or TRBD2 (5 bases each). Germline values: CDR1 MNHEY, CDR2 SVGEGT. Trimming took 5 bases from V and 1 from J, leaving 14 bases between them. This CDR3 contains 15 residues. CDR3 region: CASSVGPRIQETQYF. CDR3 nucleotides: TGTGCCAGCAGTGTGGGACCGAGAATCCAAGAGACCCAGTACTTC.

This clonotype came up a few times. V is TRBV27 and J is TRBJ2-7; 7 nucleotides line up with TRBD1. Germline V lookup: CDR1 MNHEY, CDR2 SMNVEV (reference sequence). V was pared by 5 bases and J by 3 bases, with 10 bases of the junction left unmatched. The CDR3 spans 15 residues. CDR3 amino acids: CASSPSTPGGYEQYF. The CDR3 DNA reads as TGTGCCAGCAGTCCCTCAACCCCAGGGGGCTACGAGCAGTACTTC.

DNA for the CDR3: TGTGCCAGCAGCCAAGCGGCGGACCAGTACTTC. It specifies CASSQAADQYF. The rearrangement links TRBV14 to TRBJ2-5, with unresolved D. CDR1 is SGHDN, CDR2 FVKESK, per germline. Trimming removed 1 base from V and 10 bases from J, with 7 bases in between. The CDR3 contains 11 residues.

Ten or more counts support this clonotype. V usage is TRBV6-1 and J usage is TRBJ1-1, with 7 bases identical to TRBD1. Per germline, CDR1 MNHNS and CDR2 SASEGT. V shed 7 bases, J shed 6 bases, and the junction held 8 bases outside the gene matches. The CDR3 is 13 residues long. CDR3 protein: CASNYRGDAEAFF. The DNA for the CDR3 is TGTGCCAGCAACTACAGGGGAGATGCTGAAGCTTTCTTT.

This clonotype has only a few counts. The rearrangement links TRBV14 to TRBJ2-7, with D perhaps TRBD1 (5 bases). Germline values: CDR1 SGHDN, CDR2 FVKESK. This CDR3 has 13 residues. Trimming left V 1 base short and J 7 bases short, with 11 bases between. CDR3 nucleotide sequence: TGTGCCAGCAGCCAAGTAGGGCAGGGAGAGCAGTACTTC. This codes for CASSQVGQGEQYF.

The chain links TRBV28 to TRBJ1-1; D not resolved. The V and J ends lost 7 bases and 0 bases respectively, with 9 bases between them. Germline CDR1 MDHEN, CDR2 SYDVKM. The CDR3 length is 13 residues. DNA for the CDR3: TGTGCCAGCACCATGACCGTGAACACTGAAGCTTTCTTT. Translating it yields CASTMTVNTEAFF. The full variable domain, its missing parts supplied by reference TRBV28 and TRBJ1-1, is DVKVTQSSRYLVKRTGEKVFLECVQDMDHENMFWYRQDPGLGLRLIYFSYDVKMKEKGDIPEGYSVSREKKERFSLILESASTNQTSMYLCASTMTVNTEAFFGQGTRLTVV.

This clonotype was seen a few times. The rearrangement uses TRBV10-3 and TRBJ1-3; 7 nucleotides line up with TRBD1. This CDR3 is 16 amino acids long. J lost 2 bases, V lost 6 bases, and 10 bases had no gene match. Germline CDR1 and CDR2: ENHRY and SYGVKD. CDR3: CAISLHGTDPGNTIYF. DNA for the CDR3: TGTGCCATCAGCTTACACGGGACAGACCCTGGAAACACCATATATTTT.

This clonotype appeared a few times. The V and J genes are TRBV7-9 and TRBJ1-2; no reliable D call. Germline CDR1 SEHNR, CDR2 FQNEAQ (reference sequence). The CDR3 runs 15 residues. Trimming pared 4 bases from V and 5 bases from J, leaving 17 bases between. The CDR3 spells CASSSDASPRYGYTF. The CDR3 nucleotides read TGTGCCAGCAGCTCAGACGCCTCGCCCCGTTATGGCTACACCTTC.

The CDR3 reads CASSLFPSAGTRGTEAFF. CDR3 sequence (DNA): TGTGCCAGCAGTTTGTTCCCCTCAGCAGGGACGCGAGGCACTGAAGCTTTCTTT. The chain has TRBV28 and TRBJ1-1; D is perhaps TRBD1 (5 bases). CDR3 length: 18 amino acids. The V gene's germline CDR1 is MDHEN and CDR2 SYDVKM. The V end lost 3 bases, the J end lost 4 bases, and 24 bases lay between the germline ends. The complete variable domain, with remaining parts taken from reference TRBV28 and TRBJ1-1, reads DVKVTQSSRYLVKRTGEKVFLECVQDMDHENMFWYRQDPGLGLRLIYFSYDVKMKEKGDIPEGYSVSREKKERFSLILESASTNQTSMYLCASSLFPSAGTRGTEAFFGQGTRLTVV.

This clonotype was picked up a small number of times. The chain combines TRBV4-1 with TRBJ2-3, with 9 bases identical to TRBD1. The CDR3 contains 16 residues. Trimming cost V 4 bases and J 4 bases; bases outside gene matches: 9. CDR1 is MGHRA, CDR2 YSYEKL, per germline. DNA for the CDR3: TGCGCCAGCAGCCTTTCGTGGACAGGGGTAGCAGATACGCAGTATTTT. It encodes CASSLSWTGVADTQYF.

This clonotype showed up just a few times. The rearrangement joins TRBV6-5 to TRBJ2-2, with unresolved D. Trimming left V 2 bases short and J 7 bases short, with 11 bases between. Germline CDR1 reads MNHEY; CDR2 reads SVGAGI. This CDR3 contains 14 residues. The CDR3 region is CASSYGAMGGELFF. CDR3 nucleotide sequence: TGTGCCAGCAGTTACGGTGCGATGGGCGGGGAGCTGTTTTTT.

The table lists this clonotype with many counts. This chain connects TRBV5-1 to TRBJ2-7; maybe TRBD2 (7 bases). Trimming took 0 bases from V and 3 from J, leaving 13 bases between them. CDR3 length: 15 amino acids. CDR1 is SGHRS, CDR2 YFSETQ, per germline. CDR3 bases: TGCGCCAGCAGCTTGGTGGCGGGGGCCCTCTACGAGCAGTACTTC. It is translated as CASSLVAGALYEQYF.

This chain links TRBV11-1 with TRBJ2-1, with 7 bases lining up with TRBD1. Unmatched junction bases numbered 7, after V lost 6 bases and J lost 8 bases. The CDR3 has 13 amino acids. Germline CDR1 is SGHAT and CDR2 is FQDESV (reference sequence). The CDR3 sequence is CASSIPGQDEQFF. CDR3 bases: TGTGCCAGCAGTATCCCTGGACAGGATGAGCAGTTCTTC.

CDR3 in DNA: TGTGCCAGCAGCTCCGGGGGATTAGCATCGGCAGATACGCAGTATTTT. It specifies CASSSGGLASADTQYF. The genes are TRBV5-4 and TRBJ2-3, with D tentatively TRBD2 (6 bases). V lost 3 bases and J 4 bases, leaving 18 bases between the germline ends. The germline V gene has CDR1 SGHNT and CDR2 YYREEE (reference sequence). The CDR3 length is 16 residues.

This clonotype has just a few counts. The chain combines TRBV5-1 with TRBJ2-2; 9 bases map to TRBD2. From germline, CDR1 is SGHRS and CDR2 YFSETQ. J gave up 6 bases and V 1 base, and 7 bases lay outside the gene matches. The CDR3 extends over 16 amino acids. CDR3 residues: CASSLTSGGSPGELFF. In DNA form, the CDR3 reads TGCGCCAGCAGCTTGACCAGCGGGGGGTCTCCCGGGGAGCTGTTTTTT.

This rearrangement joins TRBV28 to TRBJ2-1, with 7 bases identical to TRBD1. V lost 10 bases and J lost 3; bases outside the gene matches: 6. Germline lookup yields CDR1 MDHEN and CDR2 SYDVKM. The CDR3 runs 13 residues. CDR3 in amino acids: CATKGAFYNEQFF. The CDR3 DNA follows: TGTGCCACCAAGGGGGCCTTCTACAATGAGCAGTTCTTC.

The V and J genes are TRBV15 and TRBJ2-3; D is uncertain. CDR1 LNHNV and CDR2 YYDKDF come from the germline V gene (reference sequence). V was trimmed by 0 bases and J by 2 bases, leaving 15 bases between them. This CDR3 has 17 amino acids. The CDR3 sequence is CATSRDLSGRSTDTQYF. DNA for the CDR3: TGTGCCACCAGCAGAGATTTGTCCGGGCGGTCCACAGATACGCAGTATTTT.

A word on this clonotype: This may arise from a read error, as a much more abundant clone is one base away. The V and J genes are TRBV12-3 or TRBV12-4 and TRBJ2-4; D gene unclear. V lost 3 bases and J 2 bases, leaving 2 bases between the germline ends. The CDR3 has 12 amino acids. The CDR3 DNA is TGTGCCAGCAGTTTTACCAAAAACATTCAGTACTTC. Protein sequence: CASSFTKNIQYF.

The rearrangement joins TRBV5-1 to TRBJ2-1, with a possible D match to TRBD2 (6 bases). CDR3 length equals 15 residues. V was cut by 6 bases and J by 2 bases, with 15 bases left in between. Germline lookup yields CDR1 SGHRS and CDR2 YFSETQ. DNA for the CDR3: TGCGCCAGCATCCCCCTCACGGGAGCCTACAATGAGCAGTTCTTC. Translation gives CASIPLTGAYNEQFF.

This clonotype occurred many times. The chain employs TRBV11-2 and TRBJ2-7, with unresolved D. V lost 2 bases and J lost 0, with 2 bases in between. This CDR3 spans 12 amino acids. Looked up from germline, CDR1 is SGHAT and CDR2 is FQNNGV. The CDR3, as DNA: TGTGCCAGCAGCTTACCCTCCTACGAGCAGTACTTC. This gives the protein CASSLPSYEQYF.

This clonotype occurred a few times. V is TRBV28 and J is TRBJ2-5; D gene unclear. The CDR3 has 18 amino acids. Germline values: CDR1 MDHEN, CDR2 SYDVKM. The ends were cut back, 5 bases at V and 7 bases at J, with 29 bases in the middle. In nucleotides, the CDR3 is TGTGCCAGCAGTGGTGGTTCCGACCTGTGGAAGGTCGGCGGGACCCAGTACTTC. Translation gives CASSGGSDLWKVGGTQYF.

Many counts were recorded for this clonotype. The chain uses TRBV5-1 and TRBJ2-1; 9 bases fit TRBD2. The CDR3 extends over 18 amino acids. V shed 3 bases, J shed 7 bases, and the junction held 17 bases outside the gene matches. CDR1 and CDR2 (germline): SGHRS, YFSETQ. The CDR3 nucleotides are TGCGCCAGCAGCTCGCCGGGACTAGCTCTTCGGGCTTTGAATGAGCAGTTCTTC. Its protein product is CASSSPGLALRALNEQFF.

J is TRBJ2-7 and V is TRBV12-3 or TRBV12-4; 9 bases are a match to TRBD1. After removal of 4 bases from V and 2 bases from J, the junction contained 3 bases not matched to a gene. The CDR3 runs 14 residues. CDR3 loop: CASSSWDRAYEQYF. CDR3 DNA: TGTGCCAGCAGTTCCTGGGACAGGGCCTACGAGCAGTACTTC.

This clonotype was detected a few times. This sequence joins TRBV13 and TRBJ2-1; 7 nucleotides agree with TRBD2. The CDR3 sequence is 16 residues long. With V trimmed by 5 bases and J by 8 bases, 15 bases remained unmatched. Germline values: CDR1 PRHDT, CDR2 FYEKMQ (reference sequence). The CDR3 reads CASSPGLEGPGDEQFF. The CDR3 bases are TGTGCCAGCAGCCCAGGACTAGAGGGGCCGGGGGATGAGCAGTTCTTC.